These 26 T cell receptor beta chains were sequenced from one sample in a study of metastatic and nonmetastatic thyroid tumors. TCRdb reanalyzed the PCR reads with MiXCR. The sample lists around 30,000 clones; 13% were seen once. Each patient went into thyroid surgery without having received any treatment. Sequencing was performed on blood. The source is a female donor with papillary thyroid cancer or a benign thyroid nodule (not recorded which). Some clones in this sample may be carry-over from other donors' samples.

By proportion, this clone is medium-sized. This sequence joins TRBV11-3 and TRBJ2-2; the match to TRBD1 covers 8 bases. The V gene's germline CDR1 is SGHNT and CDR2 YENEEA. V was pared by 5 bases and J by 4 bases, with 9 bases of the junction left unmatched. The CDR3 is 16 residues long. The CDR3 nucleotides are TGTGCCAGCAGCATCGGTTGGCAGGGGGCCACCGGGGAGCTGTTTTTT. Translation gives CASSIGWQGATGELFF. Combining the CDR3 with reference TRBV11-3 and TRBJ2-2 gives the whole variable domain EAGVVQSPRYKIIEKKQPVAFWCNPISGHNTLYWYLQNLGQGPELLIRYENEEAVDDSQLPKDRFSAERLKGVDSTLKIQPAELGDSAVYLCASSIGWQGATGELFFGEGSRLTVL.

This clone occurred many times. The CDR3 loop reads CASTLGYSVYTGELFF. The CDR3 DNA reads TGTGCCAGCACCTTAGGGTATTCAGTGTACACCGGGGAGCTGTTTTTT. The chain links TRBV12-3 or TRBV12-4 to TRBJ2-2, with no clear D. The length of the CDR3 is 16 residues. The ends were cut back, 7 bases at V and 3 bases at J, with 18 bases in the middle.

In its sample, this clone is medium-sized. The chain is built from TRBV24-1 and TRBJ2-1, with 8 bases that match TRBD2. This CDR3 is built from 16 residues. V dropped 3 bases and J dropped 2; count of bases not matched to a gene: 5. CDR1 is KGHDR, CDR2 SFDVKD, per germline. The CDR3 is CATSDRSGSPYNEQFF. In DNA form, the CDR3 reads TGTGCCACCAGTGATCGAAGCGGGAGCCCCTACAATGAGCAGTTCTTC.

In this sample, this clone turned up many times. This chain connects TRBV27 to TRBJ1-5, with D possibly matching TRBD1 (5 bases). Between the trimmed V and J ends, which lost 0 bases and 0 bases, there was a span of 6 bases. Germline V gene sequence: CDR1 MNHEY, CDR2 SMNVEV (reference sequence). The CDR3 is 15 amino acids. CDR3 loop: CASSLSTDSNQPQHF. CDR3 DNA sequence: TGTGCCAGCAGTTTATCGACAGATAGCAATCAGCCCCAGCATTTT.

This clone was recorded many times. The chain couples TRBV6-2 or TRBV6-3 to TRBJ2-1, with D tentatively TRBD2 (5 bases). Germline CDR1 and CDR2: MNHEY and SVGEGT. The CDR3 extends over 17 amino acids. V lost 4 bases, J lost 6 bases, and 22 bases lay in between. The CDR3 DNA is TGTGCCAGCAGTTTCCCACGTAGGGCGGGCGGGCTCAATGAGCAGTTCTTC. Translation gives CASSFPRRAGGLNEQFF.

This clone was seen a handful of times. The gene calls are TRBV6-1 and TRBJ2-7; no definite D call. The CDR3 is 14 residues long. Trimming removed 3 bases at V and 2 bases at J, with 11 bases between. The V gene's germline CDR1 is MNHNS and CDR2 SASEGT. The CDR3 protein is CASSDRTQAYEQYF. Written as DNA, the CDR3 is TGTGCCAGCAGTGATAGAACCCAGGCCTACGAGCAGTACTTC.

This clone was seen at least ten times. This chain uses TRBV6-4 with TRBJ2-2; TRBD2 is a possible D gene (5 bases). Germline lookup yields CDR1 MRHNA and CDR2 SNTAGT. CDR3 length equals 14 residues. The germline V and J ends were trimmed by 0 bases and 3 bases, with 5 bases remaining between them. The chain's CDR3 is CASSDSLDTGELFF. CDR3 DNA sequence: TGTGCCAGCAGTGACTCACTAGACACCGGGGAGCTGTTTTTT.

About this clone itself: A read error may produce the germline difference seen at one junction end. V is TRBV6-4 and J is TRBJ2-1; no definite D call. The CDR3 length is 15 residues. Germline V CDR1 and CDR2: MRHNA, SNTAGT. CDR3: CASSETGGASNEQLF. CDR3 bases: TGTGCCAGCAGTGAAACGGGTGGAGCGAGCAATGAGCAGCTCTTC.

The table lists this clone with many counts. The V call is TRBV27, the J call TRBJ1-1, with a possible D match to TRBD1 (5 bases). Germline-derived CDR1 and CDR2 are MNHEY and SMNVEV (reference sequence). The V end was cut by 1 base, the J end by 7 bases, with 10 bases between. This CDR3 region has 13 residues. The CDR3 sequence is CASSLFGGVEAFF. CDR3 nucleotides: TGTGCCAGCAGTTTATTTGGGGGGGTTGAAGCTTTCTTT.

There are many counts of this clone. The chain employs TRBV4-1 and TRBJ2-7; no clear D gene. The V end lost 0 bases, the J end lost 2 bases, and 14 bases lay between the germline ends. CDR1 and CDR2 (germline): MGHRA, YSYEKL. This CDR3 has 16 amino acids. CDR3 amino acids: CASSQEAGSFTYEQYF. The CDR3 DNA reads as TGCGCCAGCAGCCAAGAAGCAGGTAGTTTTACCTACGAGCAGTACTTC.

This clone was counted many times. A much larger clone is a single base away; this may be a read error. The same CDR3 also results from other DNA sequences found in this sample. The chain combines TRBV20-1 with TRBJ1-2; D is perhaps TRBD1 (5 bases). Germline loops: CDR1 DFQATT, CDR2 SNEGSKA (reference sequence). The CDR3 is 15 residues long. In nucleotides, the CDR3 is TGCAGTGCTCACCGATTTGGCAGGGCTAACTATGGCTATACCTTC. Protein product: CSAHRFGRANYGYTF.

In this sample, this clone turned up many times. This may be a read error: a much more frequent sequence differs by one nucleotide. Other DNA sequences in the sample encode the same CDR3. This chain connects TRBV11-2 to TRBJ1-1; D is uncertain. With 0 bases removed from V and 3 bases from J, the gap between germline ends came to 20 bases. The CDR3 has 18 residues. Germline CDR1 is SGHAT and CDR2 is FQNNGV. CDR3: CASSLDRFGGYMDTEAFF. Written as DNA, the CDR3 is TGTGCCAGCAGCTTAGATAGGTTTGGAGGATACATGGACACTGAAGCTTTCTTT.

This clone is a singleton in its sample. A much more abundant neighbour one base away suggests this may be a read error. The identical CDR3 is also encoded by other nucleotide sequences in the sample. CDR3 loop: CASSLGGLARGGFTDTQYF. CDR3 bases: TGTGCCAGCAGCCTCGGCGGACTAGCCAGAGGGGGGTTCACAGATACGCAGTATTTT. V gene TRBV13 combines with J gene TRBJ2-3; 8 bases match TRBD2. Germline assignment: CDR1 PRHDT and CDR2 FYEKMQ (reference sequence). This CDR3 region has 19 residues. With 5 bases clipped from V and 2 bases from J, the junction kept 18 bases outside the gene matches.

At least ten counts were recorded for this clone. The rearrangement links TRBV4-2 to TRBJ1-5, with 8 bases that match TRBD1. The CDR3 has 16 amino acids. J gave up 4 bases and V 8 bases, and 13 bases lay outside the gene matches. In germline, CDR1 is LGHNA, CDR2 YNFKEQ. CDR3 coding DNA: TGTGCCAGCGGGGGGTTGGGACAGGTGGATAATCAGCCCCAGCATTTT. This codes for CASGGLGQVDNQPQHF.

This clone was seen at least ten times. The junction departs from germline at one end; a sequencing error may be responsible. The chain joins TRBV14 to TRBJ2-7; D not certain. The CDR3 runs to 12 residues. Germline CDR1 reads SGHDN; CDR2 reads FVKESK. The DNA of the CDR3 is TGTGCCAGCAGCCAAGATTTCGGGTCACCGAGGTTC. Its translation: CASSQDFGSPRF.

This clone was found many times. It may be a read error: a sequence one base away is much more abundant. Other DNA variants within this sample encode the same CDR3. This chain links TRBV6-5 with TRBJ1-1; D is unresolved. The V gene's germline CDR1 is MNHEY and CDR2 SVGAGI. The CDR3 is 16 amino acids. The CDR3 DNA reads as TGTGCCAGCAGTTACCAGTCGCGAGGCCCGAACACTGAAGCCTTCTTT. Its protein product is CASSYQSRGPNTEAFF.

This clone was counted many times. The chain combines TRBV7-3 with TRBJ2-3; perhaps D is TRBD1 or TRBD2 (5 bases each). The CDR3 totals 13 residues. Per germline, CDR1 SGHTA and CDR2 FQGTGA. Trimming left V 5 bases short and J 2 bases short, with 8 bases between. CDR3 residues: CASSRDLTDTQYF. The CDR3 bases are TGTGCCAGCAGCCGGGACCTCACAGATACGCAGTATTTT.

V gene TRBV5-1 combines with J gene TRBJ2-7; D is undetermined. V was trimmed by 2 bases and J by 7 bases, leaving 13 bases between them. The CDR3 has 13 residues. Germline V CDR1 and CDR2: SGHRS, YFSETQ. The CDR3 here is CASSFGLHVEQYF. The CDR3 DNA is TGCGCCAGCAGCTTCGGGTTACACGTTGAGCAGTACTTC.

The genes are TRBV5-4 and TRBJ2-2; TRBD2 agrees at 7 bases. Germline V gene data show CDR1 as SGHNT and CDR2 as YYREEE (reference sequence). CDR3 length equals 17 residues. Losses at the gene ends were 3 bases for V and 0 bases for J; bases not matched to a gene: 8. CDR3 nucleotide sequence: TGTGCCAGCAGCTCGCACCTCGGACTAGCGAACACCGGGGAGCTGTTTTTT. It specifies CASSSHLGLANTGELFF. Together with reference TRBV5-4 and TRBJ2-2, the CDR3 gives the full variable domain: ETGVTQSPTHLIKTRGQQVTLRCSSQSGHNTVSWYQQALGQGPQFIFQYYREEENGRGNFPPRFSGLQFPNYSSELNVNALELDDSALYLCASSSHLGLANTGELFFGEGSRLTVL.

Many counts were recorded for this clone. This chain joins TRBV29-1 and TRBJ2-3, with D possibly TRBD2 on 5 matching bases. Germline loops: CDR1 SQVTM, CDR2 ANQGSEA. V was clipped by 5 bases and J by 9 bases, with 21 bases between them. The CDR3 extends over 14 amino acids. This CDR3 reads CSVTTPGSRRTQYF. Written as DNA, the CDR3 is TGCAGCGTTACCACCCCTGGCAGCCGGAGGACGCAGTATTTT.

This rearrangement joins TRBV7-6 to TRBJ2-7, with D possibly TRBD1 on 5 matching bases. This CDR3 has 14 residues. Trimming shortened V by 5 bases and J by 2 bases, and 13 bases separated the two germline ends. CDR1 and CDR2 from the germline V gene are SGHVS and FNYEAQ. This CDR3 reads CASSPRQGTYEQYF. CDR3 nucleotide sequence: TGTGCCAGCAGCCCCCGGCAGGGTACCTACGAGCAGTACTTC.

This clone showed up many times. This chain uses TRBV6-5 with TRBJ1-1, with D hard to call. V dropped 0 bases and J dropped 1 base, with 9 bases sitting between them. CDR1 and CDR2 from the germline V gene are MNHEY and SVGAGI. CDR3 size: 15 residues. In DNA, the CDR3 is TGTGCCAGCAGTTACTCGACACGAGGGAACACTGAAGCTTTCTTT. This translates into CASSYSTRGNTEAFF.

This clone was recorded many times. The chain joins TRBV29-1 to TRBJ2-3, with TRBD2 matching over 8 bases. Germline values: CDR1 SQVTM, CDR2 ANQGSEA. Trimming cost V 6 bases and J 0 bases; bases outside gene matches: 5. The CDR3 length is 14 residues. The CDR3, as DNA: TGCAGCGTGGCCAGCGGGGGTAGCACAGATACGCAGTATTTT. Translated: CSVASGGSTDTQYF.

This clone showed up many times. This may come from a read error, since a much larger clone is one base off. This sample includes further DNA sequences coding for the same CDR3. This chain connects TRBV30 to TRBJ1-4; 9 positions agree with TRBD1. Germline assignment: CDR1 GTSNPN and CDR2 SVGIG (reference sequence). The CDR3 consists of 13 residues. The J segment lost 3 bases and the V segment lost 7 bases, leaving 3 bases of the junction unmatched. This CDR3 reads CAFYRGPNEKLFF. In DNA form, the CDR3 reads TGTGCCTTCTACAGGGGGCCTAATGAAAAACTGTTTTTT.

This clone was observed at least ten times. This chain joins TRBV19 and TRBJ2-1; possibly TRBD2 for D (6 bases). The CDR3 has 16 residues. The ends were cut back, 3 bases at V and 6 bases at J, with 18 bases in the middle. Germline V gene data show CDR1 as LNHDA and CDR2 as SQIVND (reference sequence). As DNA, the CDR3 is TGTGCCAGTAGTATTGGGACTGGTTGGTCCGGCAATGAGCAGTTCTTC. It encodes CASSIGTGWSGNEQFF.

The chain links TRBV20-1 to TRBJ2-7, with D perhaps TRBD1 or TRBD2 (6 bases each). Germline CDR1 reads DFQATT; CDR2 reads SNEGSKA (reference sequence). CDR3 length equals 15 residues. Trimming shortened V by 5 bases and J by 6 bases, and 23 bases separated the two germline ends. The CDR3 is CSAQRGASSFAEQYF. CDR3 coding DNA: TGCAGTGCTCAGAGGGGGGCTAGTTCATTCGCCGAGCAGTACTTC.